Following are 7 T cell receptor beta chains from one sample sequenced in a study of cytomegalovirus exposure and HLA in healthy donors. Amplification used 60 Vbeta primers and 13 Jbeta primers. Profiled with immunoSEQ multiplex PCR; TCRdb holds only in-frame clones, not every one. The table records under 150,000 clones, about 80% of them present only once. Material for sequencing was PBMCs. The source is a man aged 30-40 years in good health and CMV-seronegative.

The chain has TRBV19 and TRBJ2-7, with 8 bases that match TRBD2. Germline values: CDR1 LNHDA, CDR2 SQIVND (reference sequence). The CDR3 has 14 residues. V was clipped by 4 bases and J by 3 bases; unmatched bases: 5. CDR3 in DNA: TGTGCCAGTAGTACCTCGGGGGGGAACTACGAGCAGTACTTC. Translation: CASSTSGGNYEQYF.

This chain joins TRBV28 and TRBJ2-3; D gene uncertain. The V gene lost 3 bases and the J gene lost 0 bases, with 10 bases spanning the gap. The CDR3 consists of 15 residues. CDR1 is MDHEN and CDR2 is SYDVKM in the germline V gene. Here the CDR3 reads CASSLTGPSTDTQYF. CDR3 nucleotide sequence: TGTGCCAGCAGTTTGACGGGTCCTAGCACAGATACGCAGTATTTT.

The rearrangement uses TRBV11-2 and TRBJ2-1; possibly TRBD1 or TRBD2 for D (6 bases each). The V and J ends lost 5 bases and 4 bases respectively, with 15 bases between them. The CDR3 loop spans 15 amino acids. Germline V gene sequence: CDR1 SGHAT, CDR2 FQNNGV. CDR3 nucleotide sequence: TGTGCCAGCAGCGTAGCGGACAGAGTTTACAATGAGCAGTTCTTC. It translates to CASSVADRVYNEQFF.

V usage is TRBV5-1 and J usage is TRBJ2-1; maybe TRBD2 (6 bases). Germline V gene data show CDR1 as SGHRS and CDR2 as YFSETQ. The CDR3 length is 13 residues. Trimming took 1 base from V and 15 from J, leaving 17 bases between them. The CDR3 nucleotides read TGCGCCAGCAGCTTGAACGGAGGGTTACGATGGTTCTTC. Encoded protein: CASSLNGGLRWFF.

V and J are TRBV28 and TRBJ1-4; a possible D gene is TRBD1 (5 bases). Germline CDR1 reads MDHEN; CDR2 reads SYDVKM. The CDR3 has 16 residues. V was shortened by 2 bases and J by 6 bases, with 16 bases between the two germline ends. The DNA for the CDR3 is TGTGCCAGCAGTTTAGGACATTCCCCTATGGATGAAAAACTGTTTTTT. Translating gives CASSLGHSPMDEKLFF.

The chain couples TRBV5-3 to TRBJ2-7, with TRBD2 as a possible D gene (6 bases). TRBV5-3 has ORF status, its function being uncertain. The CDR3 is 15 amino acids. The V end lost 4 bases, the J end lost 6 bases, and 20 bases lay between the germline ends. CDR3 in amino acids: CARSARRRGIREQYF. As DNA, the CDR3 is TGTGCCAGAAGCGCGCGTCGGAGGGGCATCCGCGAGCAGTACTTC.

The chain recombines TRBV5-1 with TRBJ2-6; TRBD2 aligns across 11 bases. The germline V gene encodes CDR1 SGHRS and CDR2 YFSETQ. With 7 bases clipped from V and 0 bases from J, the junction kept 3 bases outside the gene matches. The CDR3 covers 16 residues. The CDR3 region is CASHSGRASGANVLTF. As DNA, the CDR3 is TGCGCCAGCCATAGCGGGAGGGCCTCTGGGGCCAACGTCCTGACTTTC.